The clone carrying this TCR beta chain has just a few counts. Its antigen remains unidentified. Presence of unique molecular identifiers characterized the TCR beta cDNA libraries. T cells numbering about 0.85 to 10 million yielded 450,000 to 600,000 cDNA molecules. Via MiXCR, TCRdb re-called the PCR reads, giving one row per CDR3 protein. The sample contains about 540,000 distinct CDR3 sequences, around a third of which appear only once. The data belong to a study of post-analysis software for immune sequencing data. Whole-study context: The courses of disease that were included comprised relapsing-remitting, secondary progressive and progressive-relapsing multiple sclerosis.

Notes on the study in general: Normalized Chao1 diversity was significantly reduced in patients versus controls. Strong co-clustering by F measure was evident for samples that had been prepared in the same batch. Patients used about 5 TRBV segments, including TRBV5-6, TRBV5-1 and TRBV20-1, more often than controls.

CDR1 and CDR2 (germline): KGHSH, LQKENI. The CDR3 is made up of 15 amino acids. The V gene end was trimmed by 2 bases and the J gene end by 3 bases; junction bases not matched to a gene: 3. The sample consisted of blood. The source of this sequence is a girl under 18 with multiple sclerosis. The gene calls are TRBV18 and TRBJ1-2; the match to TRBD1 covers 10 bases. The CDR3 here is CASSPRTGGDYGYTF. In DNA, the CDR3 is TGTGCCAGCTCACCAAGGACAGGGGGAGACTATGGCTACACCTTC.